Listed below are T cell receptor beta chains from one sample, sequenced in a study of regulatory T cells in long-lasting Graves disease. TCRdb re-analysed the multiplex PCR reads in MiXCR, keeping a single row per CDR3 protein. Among 390,000 or so distinct CDR3 sequences listed, approximately 10% were seen once. These data were likewise used in another study, on T cells in Graves' hyperthyroidism and ophthalmopathy.

The specimen comprised peripheral blood mononuclear cells (PBMCs), sampled at new diagnosis, from a patient treated with antithyroid drugs. These receptors were taken from a woman younger than 30 with Graves disease. The CDR3 runs from the conserved cysteine through the conserved F or W. The D gene is left open where the match is weak. Only part of the rows carry a size: once, few, many, or a class if the clone is expanded.

V	J	size	D	length	CDR3	DNA
TRBV20-1	TRBJ1-4	-	-	13	CSASRAPAEKLFF	TGCAGTGCTAGTCGGGCACCGGCGGAAAAACTGTTTTTT
TRBV13	TRBJ2-2	many	-	15	CASSPLAGATGELFF	TGTGCCAGCAGCCCGCTGGCTGGGGCAACCGGGGAGCTGTTTTTT
TRBV10-1	TRBJ2-7	many	-	16	CASPTWDLMISYEQYF	TGCGCCAGCCCTACCTGGGACTTGATGATATCCTACGAGCAGTACTTC
TRBV20-1	TRBJ1-2	many	TRBD1	15	CSASGRQGATYGYTF	TGCAGTGCTAGCGGTAGACAGGGGGCTACCTATGGCTACACCTTC
TRBV7-9	TRBJ2-2	-	-	16	CASSLKRGAFTGELFF	TGTGCCAGCAGCTTAAAGAGGGGGGCGTTTACCGGGGAGCTGTTTTTT
TRBV7-2	TRBJ2-3	many	-	14	CASSLEGLTDTQYF	TGTGCCAGCAGCTTAGAGGGCCTCACAGATACGCAGTATTTT
TRBV7-9	TRBJ2-2	-	TRBD2	19	CASSLVFSGLAADTGELFF	TGTGCCAGCAGCTTAGTTTTCTCAGGACTAGCGGCGGACACCGGGGAGCTGTTTTTT
TRBV10-3	TRBJ1-5	-	-	15	CAISGGQGSNQPQHF	TGTGCCATCAGTGGGGGGCAGGGATCTAATCAGCCCCAGCATTTT
TRBV6-2/TRBV6-3	TRBJ1-3	-	TRBD1	21	CASRKTKYATGVPIAGNTIYF	TGTGCCAGCAGAAAAACGAAGTACGCGACAGGGGTCCCCATCGCTGGAAACACCATATATTTT
TRBV14	TRBJ2-1	many	-	13	CASSSRPRVLQFF	TGTGCCAGCAGCTCCCGTCCCCGGGTTCTTCAGTTCTTC
TRBV4-3	TRBJ2-5	few	TRBD1	16	CASSQIIQGTKETQYF	TGCGCCAGCAGCCAGATAATACAGGGGACGAAAGAGACCCAGTACTTC
TRBV7-9	TRBJ1-5	many	TRBD1	17	CASSSVGTGRGNQPQHF	TGTGCCAGCAGTTCCGTTGGGACAGGGCGCGGCAATCAGCCCCAGCATTTT
TRBV6-5	TRBJ2-3	many	-	16	CASSYYRTSSTDTQYF	TGTGCCAGCAGTTATTACCGTACATCTAGCACAGATACGCAGTATTTT
TRBV5-6	TRBJ1-1	many	-	13	CASSFRQPPEAFF	TGTGCCAGCAGCTTTCGGCAACCCCCTGAAGCTTTCTTT